A selection of T cell receptor beta chains follows, all from one sample in a study of T-cell memory formation after mild COVID-19. TCRdb passed the 5' RACE reads through MiXCR, listing each CDR3 protein once. The sample holds about 470,000 distinct CDR3 sequences, roughly 18% seen once. Sequenced input: PBMCs or a T cell subset sorted from them (not recorded which). These receptors all come from an adult woman who had mild COVID-19 (a few samples of this study predate the infection). Cell type and time point are not known. Each CDR3 is given with its conserved first and last residue. D genes are given only for firm matches. Size is stated for part of the rows, as once, few or many counts, or as a class when the clone is expanded.

V: TRBV2; D: TRBD2; J: TRBJ2-1; size: -; DNA: TGTGCCGGCCGGACTAGCGGGTACAATGAGCAGTTCTTC; CDR3: CAGRTSGYNEQFF
V: TRBV27; D: -; J: TRBJ1-1; size: -; DNA: TGTGCCAGCAGCTCCCCGGTTCGCGGGCCTGAAGCTTTCTTT; CDR3: CASSSPVRGPEAFF
V: TRBV5-1; D: -; J: TRBJ2-7; size: many; DNA: TGCGCCAGCAGCTTGGCGGGTCGATCCTACGAGCAGTACTTC; CDR3: CASSLAGRSYEQYF
V: TRBV27; D: -; J: TRBJ2-3; size: few; DNA: TGTGCCAGCCGCCAATGGGGGGATACGCAGTATTTT; CDR3: CASRQWGDTQYF
V: TRBV20-1; D: -; J: TRBJ2-3; size: -; DNA: TGCAGTGCCACCCTGGGAGTGCACACAGATACGCAGTATTTT; CDR3: CSATLGVHTDTQYF
V: TRBV24-1; D: TRBD2; J: TRBJ2-2; size: -; DNA: TGTGCCACCAGTGATCACCGTCTAGCGGAGCGGGCCGGGGAGCTGTTTTTT; CDR3: CATSDHRLAERAGELFF
V: TRBV7-3; D: TRBD1; J: TRBJ1-5; size: -; DNA: TGTGCCAGCAGCTCGACGGACAGGGAGAATCAGCCCCAGCATTTT; CDR3: CASSSTDRENQPQHF
V: TRBV19; D: TRBD1; J: TRBJ1-6; size: -; DNA: TGTGCCAGTACCCCGGACAGGATTAATTCACCCCTCCACTTT; CDR3: CASTPDRINSPLHF
V: TRBV28; D: -; J: TRBJ1-1; size: -; DNA: TGTGCCAGCAGGTCCGGGGGTGGGAACACTGAAGCTTTCTTT; CDR3: CASRSGGGNTEAFF
V: TRBV19; D: TRBD1; J: TRBJ2-7; size: -; DNA: TGTGCCAGTAGCCCGGACGGGACAGGGCCCTACGAGCAGTACTTC; CDR3: CASSPDGTGPYEQYF
V: TRBV27; D: TRBD2; J: TRBJ2-1; size: -; DNA: TGTGCCAGCAGTTTACAGCCTCCTAGCGGGAGGGTCAATGAGCAGTTCTTC; CDR3: CASSLQPPSGRVNEQFF
V: TRBV11-2; D: -; J: TRBJ1-1; size: -; DNA: TGTGCCAGCAGCTTATTCTCCGGGGGCCCTGAAGCTTTCTTT; CDR3: CASSLFSGGPEAFF
V: TRBV12-3/TRBV12-4; D: -; J: TRBJ2-5; size: few; DNA: TGTGCCAGCAGTCTCAGCCCGACGGAGACCCAGTACTTC; CDR3: CASSLSPTETQYF
V: TRBV20-1; D: -; J: TRBJ2-2; size: -; DNA: TGCAGTGCTAGGGCGGGCAACCGATACACCGGGGAGCTGTTTTTT; CDR3: CSARAGNRYTGELFF
V: TRBV7-9; D: -; J: TRBJ2-1; size: few; DNA: TGTGCCAGCAGCCAGTACAGAGGACGGTACAATGAGCAGTTCTTC; CDR3: CASSQYRGRYNEQFF
V: TRBV11-2; D: -; J: TRBJ2-2; size: -; DNA: TGTGCCAGCAGCTTAAATGGTATTCGAGGGACCCTGAACACCGGGGAGCTGTTTTTT; CDR3: CASSLNGIRGTLNTGELFF
V: TRBV7-9; D: -; J: TRBJ1-1; size: -; DNA: TGTGCCAGCAGCCCAGAAGCTTTCTTT; CDR3: CASSPEAFF
V: TRBV7-2; D: -; J: TRBJ2-7; size: few; DNA: TGTGCCAGCAGCGTCGCGAGCCACGAGCAGTACTTC; CDR3: CASSVASHEQYF
V: TRBV30; D: TRBD2; J: TRBJ2-1; size: -; DNA: TGTGCCTGGAGTGTGAAACCTCGGGGGGGCTACAATGAGCAGTTCTTC; CDR3: CAWSVKPRGGYNEQFF
V: TRBV3-1; D: -; J: TRBJ2-7; size: -; DNA: TGTGCCAGCAGCCAAGATGTAACAGCAAAGCAGTACTTC; CDR3: CASSQDVTAKQYF
V: TRBV18; D: -; J: TRBJ1-4; size: -; DNA: TGTGCCAGCTCACCAAGGCAGCAGAATGAAAAACTGTTTTTT; CDR3: CASSPRQQNEKLFF
V: TRBV20-1; D: TRBD1; J: TRBJ1-1; size: few; DNA: TGCAGTGCGCCGGACAGGTTGCGTGAAAACACTGAAGCTTTCTTT; CDR3: CSAPDRLRENTEAFF
V: TRBV20-1; D: -; J: TRBJ2-3; size: few; DNA: TGCAGTGCTAGATGGGGCACAGATACGCAGTATTTT; CDR3: CSARWGTDTQYF
V: TRBV7-9; D: TRBD1; J: TRBJ2-7; size: few; DNA: TGTGCCAGCAGCCCACTCAGGGACAGATCCTACGAGCAGTACTTC; CDR3: CASSPLRDRSYEQYF
V: TRBV25-1; D: -; J: TRBJ1-6; size: few; DNA: TGTGCCAGCATCGGGAGGGGAGGCTCACCCCTCCACTTT; CDR3: CASIGRGGSPLHF
V: TRBV5-1; D: TRBD1; J: TRBJ2-6; size: few; DNA: TGCGCCAGCAGCACAGGACAGGGCCTCAGCTCTGGGGCCAACGTCCTGACTTTC; CDR3: CASSTGQGLSSGANVLTF
V: TRBV30; D: TRBD2; J: TRBJ2-7; size: -; DNA: TGTGCCTGGAGTTTAGCGGGAGGGACCTACGAGCAGTACTTC; CDR3: CAWSLAGGTYEQYF
V: TRBV18; D: -; J: TRBJ2-6; size: -; DNA: TGTGCCAGCTCAACAAGGGACGTAAGCTCTGGGGCCAACGTCCTGACTTTC; CDR3: CASSTRDVSSGANVLTF
V: TRBV5-6; D: -; J: TRBJ2-7; size: few; DNA: TGTGCCAGCAGCTTGATTTCGAGCTCCTACGAGCAGTACTTC; CDR3: CASSLISSSYEQYF
V: TRBV12-3/TRBV12-4; D: TRBD2; J: TRBJ2-3; size: -; DNA: TGTGCCAGCAGTCGGCCGGGAGGCGGGGGGTCGGATACGCAGTATTTT; CDR3: CASSRPGGGGSDTQYF
V: TRBV6-5; D: TRBD2; J: TRBJ2-7; size: -; DNA: TGTGCCAGCTGGGGCGGGGGGGCCTACGAGCAGTACTTC; CDR3: CASWGGGAYEQYF
V: TRBV19; D: -; J: TRBJ1-1; size: few; DNA: TGTGCCAGTAGCTTCCAGACAGGCACTGAAGCTTTCTTT; CDR3: CASSFQTGTEAFF
V: TRBV4-1; D: TRBD2; J: TRBJ2-5; size: -; DNA: TGCGCCAGCAGCCCCGGGACTAGCGTAAAGACCCAGTACTTC; CDR3: CASSPGTSVKTQYF
V: TRBV5-1; D: -; J: TRBJ1-5; size: -; DNA: TGCGCCAGCAGCTTTGGGTCCGCTAATCAGCCCCAGCATTTT; CDR3: CASSFGSANQPQHF
V: TRBV5-1; D: -; J: TRBJ2-2; size: few; DNA: TGCGCCAGCAGCACGACAGCGAACACCGGGGAGCTGTTTTTT; CDR3: CASSTTANTGELFF
V: TRBV24-1; D: -; J: TRBJ2-2; size: few; DNA: TGTGCCACCCAGAGCTACTCATACACCGGGGAGCTGTTTTTT; CDR3: CATQSYSYTGELFF
V: TRBV6-2/TRBV6-3; D: TRBD2; J: TRBJ2-5; size: few; DNA: TGTGCCAGCAGTTACTCTCCCGGACTAGCGGGAGTGTACCAAGAGACCCAGTACTTC; CDR3: CASSYSPGLAGVYQETQYF
V: TRBV15; D: -; J: TRBJ1-6; size: -; DNA: TGTGCCACCAGCAGAGGGGCACCAGGATTGAATTCACCCCTCCACTTT; CDR3: CATSRGAPGLNSPLHF
V: TRBV4-2; D: -; J: TRBJ2-2; size: -; DNA: TGTGCCAGCAGCATTCTAGCCGGGGAGCTGTTTTTT; CDR3: CASSILAGELFF
V: TRBV7-2; D: TRBD1; J: TRBJ2-3; size: few; DNA: TGTGCCAGCAGCAAGGACAGGGCAACGGATACGCAGTATTTT; CDR3: CASSKDRATDTQYF
V: TRBV27; D: -; J: TRBJ1-5; size: -; DNA: TGTGCCAGCAGTACAGGACTTAGCAATCAGCCCCAGCATTTT; CDR3: CASSTGLSNQPQHF
V: TRBV7-2; D: -; J: TRBJ1-4; size: many; DNA: TGTGCCAGCAGCCAATGGGGGGTAAATGAAAAACTGTTTTTT; CDR3: CASSQWGVNEKLFF
V: TRBV12-3/TRBV12-4; D: -; J: TRBJ1-1; size: few; DNA: TGTGCCAGCAGCCCTAGGGACTTCCGCACTGAAGCTTTCTTT; CDR3: CASSPRDFRTEAFF
V: TRBV29-1; D: -; J: TRBJ2-1; size: few; DNA: TGCAGCGTTGGAGAGTCCTACAATGAGCAGTTCTTC; CDR3: CSVGESYNEQFF
V: TRBV4-3; D: -; J: TRBJ2-7; size: -; DNA: TGCGCCAGCAGCCGCCAGAAGGAGGCGAGCTCCTACGAGCAGTACTTC; CDR3: CASSRQKEASSYEQYF
V: TRBV5-1; D: -; J: TRBJ2-7; size: -; DNA: TGCGCCAGCAGCTTGGTAATAATGGGCTACGAGCAGTACTTC; CDR3: CASSLVIMGYEQYF
V: TRBV7-3; D: TRBD2; J: TRBJ2-3; size: -; DNA: TGTGCCAGCAGCCTGGGACTAGAGGATACGCAGTATTTT; CDR3: CASSLGLEDTQYF
V: TRBV3-1; D: -; J: TRBJ1-1; size: -; DNA: TGTGCCAGCAGCCAGAGTGGGGGGACTGAAGCTTTCTTT; CDR3: CASSQSGGTEAFF
V: TRBV15; D: TRBD1; J: TRBJ1-2; size: few; DNA: TGTGCCACCAGCACCGGGACAGGAGCTTCCGGCGGGGGCTACACCTTC; CDR3: CATSTGTGASGGGYTF
V: TRBV7-8; D: TRBD1; J: TRBJ2-7; size: -; DNA: TGTGCCAGCAGCCCGCTCTCCGGGACAGTAGTCTACGAGCAGTACTTC; CDR3: CASSPLSGTVVYEQYF
V: TRBV24-1; D: -; J: TRBJ2-5; size: -; DNA: TGTGCCACCAGAGAACAGAACCAAGAGACCCAGTACTTC; CDR3: CATREQNQETQYF
V: TRBV24-1; D: -; J: TRBJ2-1; size: -; DNA: TGTGCCACCAGAGGGGGAGATGAGCAGTTCTTC; CDR3: CATRGGDEQFF
V: TRBV18; D: -; J: TRBJ2-2; size: -; DNA: TGTGCCAGCTCACCGGGCAGGTCCACCGGGGAGCTGTTTTTT; CDR3: CASSPGRSTGELFF
V: TRBV12-3/TRBV12-4; D: -; J: TRBJ2-3; size: -; DNA: TGTGCCAGCAGTTTAAACTGGTACACAGATACGCAGTATTTT; CDR3: CASSLNWYTDTQYF
V: TRBV5-1; D: -; J: TRBJ2-5; size: -; DNA: TGCGCCAGCAGCTTCACACCCCAAGAGACCCAGTACTTC; CDR3: CASSFTPQETQYF
V: TRBV12-3/TRBV12-4; D: -; J: TRBJ2-5; size: -; DNA: TGTGCCAGCAGTTTGGGCGGGATAGGCGGAGTCGGGCAGACCCAGTACTTC; CDR3: CASSLGGIGGVGQTQYF
V: TRBV12-3/TRBV12-4; D: -; J: TRBJ1-3; size: few; DNA: TGTGCCAGCAGTTTAGGTCCCAACTCTGGAAACACCATATATTTT; CDR3: CASSLGPNSGNTIYF
V: TRBV6-5; D: -; J: TRBJ2-6; size: few; DNA: TGTGCCAGCCGGCAGGGGTTCTCTGGGGCCAACGTCCTGACTTTC; CDR3: CASRQGFSGANVLTF
V: TRBV25-1; D: TRBD2; J: TRBJ2-4; size: -; DNA: TGTGCCAGCCAGGTCGGGACTAGCAAGAACATTCAGTACTTC; CDR3: CASQVGTSKNIQYF